The 3 T cell receptor beta chains presented below share a single source sample, sequenced in a study of T cells in tumors after PD-1 blockade. Repertoires were generated with immunoSEQ multiplex PCR, while TCRdb's copy carries only in-frame clones and drops some. The sample consists of just under 65,000 clones, around 72% of them appearing once. Source: PBMCs, taken after anti-PD-1 treatment. Source of these receptors: a human donor with basal cell carcinoma.

The chain employs TRBV19 and TRBJ1-2; D is perhaps TRBD1 (5 bases). With 4 bases removed from V and 0 bases from J, the gap between germline ends came to 12 bases. CDR1 is LNHDA, CDR2 SQIVND, per germline (reference sequence). The CDR3 contains 15 residues. CDR3 residues: CASSKGQVANYGYTF. CDR3 bases: TGTGCCAGTAGTAAAGGACAAGTAGCTAACTATGGCTACACCTTC. The full variable domain, with the rest looked up from reference TRBV19 and TRBJ1-2, is DGGITQSPKYLFRKEGQNVTLSCEQNLNHDAMYWYRQDPGQGLRLIYYSQIVNDFQKGDIAEGYSVSREKKESFPLTVTSAQKNPTAFYLCASSKGQVANYGYTFGSGTRLTVV.

The chain has TRBV18 and TRBJ2-3; D not resolved. The CDR3 extends over 12 amino acids. CDR1 KGHSH and CDR2 LQKENI come from the germline V gene. The V end lost 3 bases, the J end lost 7 bases, and 8 bases lay between the germline ends. In DNA form, the CDR3 reads TGTGCCAGCTCACCCCTTAGGAATACGCAGTATTTT. This sequence encodes CASSPLRNTQYF.

V gene TRBV3-1 (or the pseudogene TRBV3-2) combines with J gene TRBJ2-1; D gene ambiguous. The ends were cut back, 5 bases at V and 3 bases at J, with 2 bases in the middle. The CDR3 sequence is 11 residues long. Germline V gene data show CDR1 as LGHDT and CDR2 as YNNKEL (reference sequence). CDR3 nucleotides: TGTGCCAGCAGCGACTACAATGAGCAGTTCTTC. It codes for CASSDYNEQFF.